The 5 T cell receptor beta chains below all came from one sample that was sequenced in a study of metastatic and nonmetastatic thyroid tumors. MiXCR was used by TCRdb to re-call the PCR reads. Among about 48,000 clones listed, around 20% were seen once. Each patient went into thyroid surgery without having received any treatment. Material: blood. These receptors were obtained from a male donor with papillary thyroid cancer or a benign thyroid nodule (not recorded which). Some clones in this sample may be carry-over from other donors' samples.

This clone showed up many times. The chain couples TRBV29-1 to TRBJ2-1, with TRBD2 identical over 11 bases. The length of the CDR3 is 15 residues. Germline CDR1 reads SQVTM; CDR2 reads ANQGSEA. V lost 4 bases, J lost 7 bases, and 9 bases stayed unmatched. This CDR3 reads CSVVALAGGKNEQFF. CDR3 bases: TGCAGCGTTGTGGCTCTAGCGGGGGGAAAGAATGAGCAGTTCTTC.

The chain uses TRBV7-2 and TRBJ2-7; 8 nucleotides align to TRBD2. CDR3 length: 14 residues. Trimming removed 5 bases from V and 2 bases from J; junction bases left unmatched: 5. Germline V CDR1 and CDR2: SGHTA, FQGNSA. CDR3 in amino acids: CASSPGGGTYEQYF. CDR3 DNA sequence: TGTGCCAGCAGCCCCGGGGGGGGGACCTACGAGCAGTACTTC. The variable domain in full, completed from reference TRBV7-2 and TRBJ2-7, reads GAGVSQSPSNKVTEKGKDVELRCDPISGHTALYWYRQSLGQGLEFLIYFQGNSAPDKSGLPSDRFSAERTGGSVSTLTIQRTQQEDSAVYLCASSPGGGTYEQYFGPGTRLTVT.

Concerning this clone itself: The same CDR3 can be traced to other DNA sequences in this sample. The chain uses TRBV20-1 and TRBJ2-5; TRBD2 agrees at 11 bases. V was clipped by 3 bases and J by 1 base; unmatched bases: 13. The CDR3 has 18 residues. Germline V gives CDR1 DFQATT, CDR2 SNEGSKA (reference sequence). The CDR3 DNA reads as TGCAGTGCTAGGGGTGGGCTAGCGGGGGGCCTACTCCAAGAGACCCAGTACTTC. Protein sequence: CSARGGLAGGLLQETQYF.

On this clone itself: One junction end disagrees with the germline gene, perhaps due to a read error. The rearrangement links TRBV7-3 to TRBJ2-2, with D possibly matching TRBD2 (5 bases). Per the germline V gene, CDR1 is SGHTA and CDR2 is FQGTGA. The CDR3 sequence is 13 residues long. CDR3 in amino acids: CASSPVGTGDLFF. For the CDR3, the DNA is TGTGCCAGCAGCCCAGTGGGCACCGGGGATCTGTTTTTT.

The chain has TRBV13 and TRBJ1-3, with 7 bases identical to TRBD1. After removal of 5 bases from V and 1 base from J, the junction contained 17 bases not matched to a gene. Germline assignment: CDR1 PRHDT and CDR2 FYEKMQ (reference sequence). This CDR3 is built from 19 residues. The CDR3 DNA is TGTGCCAGCAGCCCTGGAGGATGGGACAGATCCCTATCTGGAAACACCATATATTTT. This codes for CASSPGGWDRSLSGNTIYF.